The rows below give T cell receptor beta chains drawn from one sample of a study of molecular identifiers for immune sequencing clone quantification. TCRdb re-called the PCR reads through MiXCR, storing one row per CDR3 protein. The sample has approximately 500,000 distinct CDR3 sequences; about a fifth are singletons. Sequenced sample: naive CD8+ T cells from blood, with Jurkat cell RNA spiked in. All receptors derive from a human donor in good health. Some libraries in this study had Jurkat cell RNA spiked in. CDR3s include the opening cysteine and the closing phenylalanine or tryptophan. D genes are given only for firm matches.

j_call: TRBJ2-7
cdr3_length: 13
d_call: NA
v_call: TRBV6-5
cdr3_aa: CASTAGPTYEQYF

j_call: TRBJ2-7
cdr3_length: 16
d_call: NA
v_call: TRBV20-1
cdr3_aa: CSARAQTDLKMDEQYF

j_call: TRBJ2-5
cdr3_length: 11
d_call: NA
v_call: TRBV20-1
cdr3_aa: CSARDERTQYF

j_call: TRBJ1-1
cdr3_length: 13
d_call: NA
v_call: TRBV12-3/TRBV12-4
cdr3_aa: CASSFRDSREAFF

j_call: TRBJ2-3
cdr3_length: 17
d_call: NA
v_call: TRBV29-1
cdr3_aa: CSVEDKGGPTWADTQYF

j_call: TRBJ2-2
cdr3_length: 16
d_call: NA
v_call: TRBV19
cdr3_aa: CASSIMGRLNTGELFF

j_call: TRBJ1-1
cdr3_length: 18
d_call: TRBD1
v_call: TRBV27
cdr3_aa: CASNSKIPGQGLNTEAFF

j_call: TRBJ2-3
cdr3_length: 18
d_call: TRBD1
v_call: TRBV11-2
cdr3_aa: CASSSRTGGKWGTDTQYF

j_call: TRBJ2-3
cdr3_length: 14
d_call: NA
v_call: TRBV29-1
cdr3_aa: CSVEGGLGTDTQYF

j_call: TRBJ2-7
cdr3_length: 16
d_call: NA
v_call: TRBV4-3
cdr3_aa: CASSQDRLDRSYEQYF

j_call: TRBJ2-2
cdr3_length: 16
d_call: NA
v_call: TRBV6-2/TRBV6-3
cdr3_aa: CASRSPRLGSTGELFF

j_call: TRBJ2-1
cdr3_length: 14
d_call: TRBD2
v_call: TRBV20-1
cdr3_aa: CSARLAESYNEQFF

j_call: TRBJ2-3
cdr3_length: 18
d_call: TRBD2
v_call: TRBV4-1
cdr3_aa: CASSQPTRLAGGQDTQYF

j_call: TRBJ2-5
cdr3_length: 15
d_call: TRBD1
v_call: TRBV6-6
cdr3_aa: CASSQITGGCETQYF

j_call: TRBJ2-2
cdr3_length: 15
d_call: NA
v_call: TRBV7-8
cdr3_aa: CASSLGPSRAGELFF

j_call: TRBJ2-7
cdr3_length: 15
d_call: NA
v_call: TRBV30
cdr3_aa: CAWSVFGQGPYEQYF

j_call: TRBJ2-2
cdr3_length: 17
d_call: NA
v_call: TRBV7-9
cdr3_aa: CASSLGGSPSNTGELFF

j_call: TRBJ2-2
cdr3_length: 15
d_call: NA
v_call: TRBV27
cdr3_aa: CASSFGGFGTGELFF

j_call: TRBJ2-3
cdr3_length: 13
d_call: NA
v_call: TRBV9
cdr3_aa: CASGRDPTDTQYF

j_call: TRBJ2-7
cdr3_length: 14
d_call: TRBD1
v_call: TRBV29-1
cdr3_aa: CSVEGGTGLGEQHF

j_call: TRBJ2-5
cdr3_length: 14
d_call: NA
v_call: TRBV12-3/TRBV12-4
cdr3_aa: CASSLMEYQETQYF

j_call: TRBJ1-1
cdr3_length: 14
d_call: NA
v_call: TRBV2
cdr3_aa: CASSGGDADTEAFF

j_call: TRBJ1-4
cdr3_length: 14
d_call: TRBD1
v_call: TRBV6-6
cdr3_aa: CASSSTGMNEKLFF

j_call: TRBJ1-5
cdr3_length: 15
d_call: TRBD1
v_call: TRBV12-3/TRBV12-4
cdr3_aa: CASSRQGYGNQPQHF

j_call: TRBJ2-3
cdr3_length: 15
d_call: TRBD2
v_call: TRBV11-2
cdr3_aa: CASSLGAGEKDTQYF

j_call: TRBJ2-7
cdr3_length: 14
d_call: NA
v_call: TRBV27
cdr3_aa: CASSLIWTSYEQYF

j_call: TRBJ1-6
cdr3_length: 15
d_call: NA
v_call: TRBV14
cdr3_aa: CASSQVRRGNSPLHF

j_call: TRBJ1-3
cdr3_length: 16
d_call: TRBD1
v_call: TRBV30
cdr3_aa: CAWSVLAGGSGNTIYF

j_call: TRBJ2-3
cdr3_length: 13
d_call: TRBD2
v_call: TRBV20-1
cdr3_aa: CSSTSGSTDTQYF

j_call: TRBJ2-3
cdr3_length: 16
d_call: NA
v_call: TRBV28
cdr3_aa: CASSLTRGQPIDTQYF

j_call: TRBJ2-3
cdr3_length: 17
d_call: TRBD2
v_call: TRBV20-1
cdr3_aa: CSARDSWGLAGEGTQYF

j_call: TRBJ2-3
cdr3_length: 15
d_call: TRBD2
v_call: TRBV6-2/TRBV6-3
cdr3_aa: CASSPSGSKKDTQYF

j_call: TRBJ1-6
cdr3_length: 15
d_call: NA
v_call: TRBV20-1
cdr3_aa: CSARPRGGGNSPLHF

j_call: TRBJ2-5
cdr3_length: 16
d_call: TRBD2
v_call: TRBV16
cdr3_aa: CASSQWLAGYLETQYF

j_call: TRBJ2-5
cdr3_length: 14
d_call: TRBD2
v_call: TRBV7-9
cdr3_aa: CAGSLAGEGETQYF

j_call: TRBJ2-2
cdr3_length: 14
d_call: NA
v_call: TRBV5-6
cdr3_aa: CASQRQGYTGELFF

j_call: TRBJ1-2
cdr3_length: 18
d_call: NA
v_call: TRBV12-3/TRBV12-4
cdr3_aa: CASSHSRHTEFRQFGYTF

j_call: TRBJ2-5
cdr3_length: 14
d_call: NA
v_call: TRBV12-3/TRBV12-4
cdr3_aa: CASSSNLLGETQYF

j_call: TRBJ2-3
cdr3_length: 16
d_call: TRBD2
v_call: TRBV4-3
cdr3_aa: CASSQDLAGGSDTQYF

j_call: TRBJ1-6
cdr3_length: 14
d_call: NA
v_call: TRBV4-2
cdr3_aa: CASKQEGPFSPLHF

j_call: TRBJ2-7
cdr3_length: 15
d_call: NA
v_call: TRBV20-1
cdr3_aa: CSATPEDTGSYEQYF

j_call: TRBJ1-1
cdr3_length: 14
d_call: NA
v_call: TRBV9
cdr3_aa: CASSPTGLNTEAFF

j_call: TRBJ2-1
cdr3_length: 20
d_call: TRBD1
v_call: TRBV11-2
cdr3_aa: CASSVYPGQGQIQKDNEQFF

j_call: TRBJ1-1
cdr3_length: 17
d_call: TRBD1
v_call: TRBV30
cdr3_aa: CAWSVGDRGTANTEAFF

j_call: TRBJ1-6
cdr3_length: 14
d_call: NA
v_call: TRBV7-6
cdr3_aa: CASSLAGSESPLHF

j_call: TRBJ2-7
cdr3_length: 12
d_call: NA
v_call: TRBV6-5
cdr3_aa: CASSYQGGEQYF

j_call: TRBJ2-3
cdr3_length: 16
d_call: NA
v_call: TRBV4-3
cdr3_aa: CASSQDSTGRTDTQYF

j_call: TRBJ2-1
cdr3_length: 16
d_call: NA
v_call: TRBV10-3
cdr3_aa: CAISESSSSLYNEQFF

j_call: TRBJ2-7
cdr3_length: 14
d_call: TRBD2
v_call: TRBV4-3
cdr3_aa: CASSPGTSYYEQYF

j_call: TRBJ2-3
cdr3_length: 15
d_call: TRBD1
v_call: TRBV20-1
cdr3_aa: CSARVRGQGSDTQYF

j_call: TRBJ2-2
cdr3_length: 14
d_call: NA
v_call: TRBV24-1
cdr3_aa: CATSDPTGTGELFF

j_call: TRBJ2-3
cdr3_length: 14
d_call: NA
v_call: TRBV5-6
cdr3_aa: CASSFPGATDTQYF

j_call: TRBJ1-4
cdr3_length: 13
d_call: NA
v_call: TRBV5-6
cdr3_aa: CASSLGRGEKLFF